The T cell receptor beta chain under discussion was sequenced for a study of OX40 agonist ivuxolimab in advanced cancers. Study at large: Across the patients, intravenous ivuxolimab was delivered every 2 weeks at 0.01 to 10 mg/kg. Participants could have had prior anti-PD-1, anti-PD-L1 or anti-CTLA-4 therapy, and 40% had some. Study-wide results and limits: Relative to CD4+ cells, CD8+ T cells on average had more expanded clones.

Data came from immunoSEQ multiplex PCR; TCRdb stores just in-frame clones and leaves some out. The repertoire holds 60,000 to 75,000 clones, with 91% as singletons. Autoimmune disease history or systemic immunosuppression disqualified patients. On this clone: Its antigen is as yet unknown.

Sequenced material: CD4+ or CD8+ T cells sorted from blood, taken in a trial of the OX40 agonist ivuxolimab. The clonotype originates from an adult with an advanced solid tumor such as melanoma, head and neck, liver or kidney cancer.

In DNA form, the CDR3 reads TGTGCCAGCAGTTTTGGGGGGAGGACTGAAGCTTTCTTT. It specifies CASSFGGRTEAFF. The rearrangement joins TRBV28 to TRBJ1-1; a possible D gene is TRBD1 (5 bases). The germline CDR1 and CDR2 sequences are MDHEN and SYDVKM. Trimming left V 3 bases short and J 5 bases short, with 10 bases between. The CDR3 sequence is 13 residues long. The entire variable domain, with the rest obtained from reference TRBV28 and TRBJ1-1, is as follows: DVKVTQSSRYLVKRTGEKVFLECVQDMDHENMFWYRQDPGLGLRLIYFSYDVKMKEKGDIPEGYSVSREKKERFSLILESASTNQTSMYLCASSFGGRTEAFFGQGTRLTVV.